The T cell receptor beta chain described here comes from a study of blood T cell repertoires in COVID-19. Some clones are missing from TCRdb's copy, which holds only in-frame ones; the method was immunoSEQ multiplex PCR. The profile shows about 440,000 clones, about nine tenths of them singletons. The CDR3 consists of 17 residues. V dropped 5 bases and J dropped 5; count of bases not matched to a gene: 8. Germline CDR1 PRHDT, CDR2 FYEKMQ (reference sequence). This clone was observed a few times. The V and J genes are TRBV13 and TRBJ2-2, with 13 bases matching TRBD2. This sequence was found in a young man who had recovered from COVID-19. The sample consisted of PBMCs or T cells enriched from blood (not recorded which). CDR3 DNA: TGTGCCAGCAGCCCCGGACTAGCGGGGGCGAGTACCGGGGAGCTGTTTTTT. It yields the protein CASSPGLAGASTGELFF.